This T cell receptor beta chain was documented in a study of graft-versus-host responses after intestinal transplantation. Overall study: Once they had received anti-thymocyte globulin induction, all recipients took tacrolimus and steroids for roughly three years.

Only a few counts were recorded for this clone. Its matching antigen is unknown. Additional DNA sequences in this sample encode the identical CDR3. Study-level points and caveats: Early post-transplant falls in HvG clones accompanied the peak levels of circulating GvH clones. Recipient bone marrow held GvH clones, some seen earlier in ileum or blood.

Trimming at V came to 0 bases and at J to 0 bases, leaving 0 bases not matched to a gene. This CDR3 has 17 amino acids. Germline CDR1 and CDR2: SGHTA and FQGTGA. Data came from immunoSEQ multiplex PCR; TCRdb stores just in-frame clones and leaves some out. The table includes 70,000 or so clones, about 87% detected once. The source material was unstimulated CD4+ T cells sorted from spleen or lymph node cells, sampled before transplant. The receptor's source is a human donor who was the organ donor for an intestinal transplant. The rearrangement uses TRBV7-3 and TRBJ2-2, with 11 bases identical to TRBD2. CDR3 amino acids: CASSLTSGGANTGELFF. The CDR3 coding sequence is TGTGCCAGCAGCTTAACTAGCGGGGGGGCGAACACCGGGGAGCTGTTTTTT.